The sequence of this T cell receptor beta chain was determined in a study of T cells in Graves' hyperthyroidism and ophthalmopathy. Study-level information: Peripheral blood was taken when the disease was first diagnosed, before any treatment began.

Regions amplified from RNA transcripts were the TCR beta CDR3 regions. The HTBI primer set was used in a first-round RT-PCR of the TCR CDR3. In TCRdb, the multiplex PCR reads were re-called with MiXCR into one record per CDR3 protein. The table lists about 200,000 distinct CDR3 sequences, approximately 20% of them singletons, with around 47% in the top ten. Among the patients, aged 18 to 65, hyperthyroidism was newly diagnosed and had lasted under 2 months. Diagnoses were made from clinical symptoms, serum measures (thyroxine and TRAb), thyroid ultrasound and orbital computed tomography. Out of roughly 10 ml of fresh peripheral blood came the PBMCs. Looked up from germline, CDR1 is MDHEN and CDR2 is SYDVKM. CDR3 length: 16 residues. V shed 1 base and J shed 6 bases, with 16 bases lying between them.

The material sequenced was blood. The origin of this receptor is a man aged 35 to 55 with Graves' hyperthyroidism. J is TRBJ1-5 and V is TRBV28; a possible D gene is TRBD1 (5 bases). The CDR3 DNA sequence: TGTGCCAGCAGTTTATCCTGGCAGGGTGTAGGTCAGCCCCAGCATTTT. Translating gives CASSLSWQGVGQPQHF.